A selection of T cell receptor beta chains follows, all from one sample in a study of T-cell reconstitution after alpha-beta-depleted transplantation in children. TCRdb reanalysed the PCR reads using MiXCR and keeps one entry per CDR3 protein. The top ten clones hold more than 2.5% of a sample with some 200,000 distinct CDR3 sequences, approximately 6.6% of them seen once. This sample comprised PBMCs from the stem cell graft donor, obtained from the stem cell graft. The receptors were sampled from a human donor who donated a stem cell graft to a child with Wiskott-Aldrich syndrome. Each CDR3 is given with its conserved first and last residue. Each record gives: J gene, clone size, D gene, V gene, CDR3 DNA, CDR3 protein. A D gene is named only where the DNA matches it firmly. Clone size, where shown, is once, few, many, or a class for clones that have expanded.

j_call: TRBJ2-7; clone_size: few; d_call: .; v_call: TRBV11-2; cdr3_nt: TGTGCCAGCAGCTTTCAGGGTTCCAGGGACGAGCAGTACTTC; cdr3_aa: CASSFQGSRDEQYF
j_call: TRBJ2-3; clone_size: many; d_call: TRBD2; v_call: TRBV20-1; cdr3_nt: TGCAGTGCTAGCCTAGCGGGGACCGGAGATACGCAGTATTTT; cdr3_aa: CSASLAGTGDTQYF
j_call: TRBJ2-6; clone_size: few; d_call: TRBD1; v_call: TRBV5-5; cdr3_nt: TGTGCCAGCAGCCCGGGACAGGCGAGCTCTGGGGCCAACGTCCTGACTTTC; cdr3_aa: CASSPGQASSGANVLTF
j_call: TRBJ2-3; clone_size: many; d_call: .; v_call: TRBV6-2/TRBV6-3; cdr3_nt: TGTGCCAGCAACTACCTTTGGGGGGGCAGCACAGATACGCAGTATTTT; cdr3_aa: CASNYLWGGSTDTQYF
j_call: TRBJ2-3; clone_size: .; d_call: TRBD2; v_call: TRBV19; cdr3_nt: TGTGCCAGTAGCCATCTAGCGGGGGGCACAGATACGCAGTATTTT; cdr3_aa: CASSHLAGGTDTQYF
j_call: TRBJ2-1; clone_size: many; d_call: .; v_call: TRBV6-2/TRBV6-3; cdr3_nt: TGTGCCACCGGGGGATGGAATGAGCAGTTCTTC; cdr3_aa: CATGGWNEQFF
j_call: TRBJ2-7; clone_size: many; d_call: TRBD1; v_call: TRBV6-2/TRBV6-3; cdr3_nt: TGTGCCAGCAGCGCTCCTACAGGGGACTCCTACGAGCAGTACTTC; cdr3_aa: CASSAPTGDSYEQYF
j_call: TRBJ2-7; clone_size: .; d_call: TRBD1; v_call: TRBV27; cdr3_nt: TGTGCCAGCAGTGGGACAGGGGGCTATGAGCAGTACTTC; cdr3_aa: CASSGTGGYEQYF
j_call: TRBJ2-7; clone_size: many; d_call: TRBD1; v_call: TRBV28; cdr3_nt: TGTGCCAGCACCAAAACAGGGGGCGCAGGCGAGCAGTACTTC; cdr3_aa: CASTKTGGAGEQYF
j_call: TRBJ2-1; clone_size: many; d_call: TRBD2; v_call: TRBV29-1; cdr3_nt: TGCAGCGTTGAGGGCGGGAGCGACTACTACAATGAGCAGTTCTTC; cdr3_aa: CSVEGGSDYYNEQFF
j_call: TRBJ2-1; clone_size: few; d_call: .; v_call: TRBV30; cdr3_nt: TGTGCCTGGAGTCTTCGGGGGACGAGCTCCTACAATGAGCAGTTCTTC; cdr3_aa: CAWSLRGTSSYNEQFF
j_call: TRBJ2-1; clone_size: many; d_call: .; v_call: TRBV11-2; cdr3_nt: TGTGCCAGCAGCTTAGGGCTAGCGAATGAGCAGTTCTTC; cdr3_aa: CASSLGLANEQFF
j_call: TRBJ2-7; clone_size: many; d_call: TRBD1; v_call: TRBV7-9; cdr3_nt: TGTGCCAGCAGTCCTGGGACAGGGGCCTACGAGCAGTACTTC; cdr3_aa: CASSPGTGAYEQYF
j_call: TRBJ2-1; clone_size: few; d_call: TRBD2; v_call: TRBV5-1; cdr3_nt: TGCGCCAGCAGCCCCCGGACTAGCGGGGGGGGTAATGAGCAGTTCTTC; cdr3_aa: CASSPRTSGGGNEQFF
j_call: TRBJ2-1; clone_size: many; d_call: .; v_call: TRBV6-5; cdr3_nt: TGTGCCAGCAGTTACCAGATTTCAGGGGTCTCCTACAATGAGCAGTTCTTC; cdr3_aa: CASSYQISGVSYNEQFF
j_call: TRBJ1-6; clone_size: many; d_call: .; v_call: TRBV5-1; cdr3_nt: TGCGCCAGCAGCCATCCAGGGAATTCACCCCTCCACTTT; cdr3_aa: CASSHPGNSPLHF
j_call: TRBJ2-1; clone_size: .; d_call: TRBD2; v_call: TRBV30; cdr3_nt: TGTGCCTGGAGTGCCTATAAGCGGGGGGGCCTCTACAATGAGCAGTTCTTC; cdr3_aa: CAWSAYKRGGLYNEQFF
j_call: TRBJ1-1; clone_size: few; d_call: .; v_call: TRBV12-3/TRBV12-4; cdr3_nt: TGTGCCAGCAGTTCCCTAGAGAACACTGAAGCTTTCTTT; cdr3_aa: CASSSLENTEAFF
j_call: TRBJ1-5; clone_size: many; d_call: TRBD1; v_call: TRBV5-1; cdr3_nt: TGCGCCAGCAGCTTAATGACAGGGGCTGATCAGCCCCAGCATTTT; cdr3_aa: CASSLMTGADQPQHF
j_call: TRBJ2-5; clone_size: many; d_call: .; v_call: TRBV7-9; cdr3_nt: TGTGCCAGCAGCTTAAATCAGGGCGTCAGGTCCTTC; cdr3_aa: CASSLNQGVRSF
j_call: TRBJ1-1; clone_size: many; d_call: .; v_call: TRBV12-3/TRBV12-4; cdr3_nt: TGTGCCAGCAGTTTAGGGGGTGGGAACACTGAAGCTTTCTTT; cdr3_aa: CASSLGGGNTEAFF
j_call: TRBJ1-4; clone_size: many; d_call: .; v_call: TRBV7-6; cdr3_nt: TGTGCCAGCAGCTCCACGACGGCTGAAAAACTGTTTTTT; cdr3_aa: CASSSTTAEKLFF
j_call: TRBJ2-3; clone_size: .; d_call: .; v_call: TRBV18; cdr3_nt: TGTGCCAGCTCACCGCTCTCTAAAACAGTCGCAGATACGCAGTATTTT; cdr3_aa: CASSPLSKTVADTQYF
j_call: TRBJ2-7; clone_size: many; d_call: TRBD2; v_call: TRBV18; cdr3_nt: TGTGCCAGCTCGGATGGGACTAGCGGGATCTACGAGCAGTACTTC; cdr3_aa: CASSDGTSGIYEQYF
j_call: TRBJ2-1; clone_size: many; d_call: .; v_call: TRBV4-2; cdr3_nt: TGTGCCAGCAGCCAAGATAACCTAGTCTCTCCAAAGAATGAGCAGTTCTTC; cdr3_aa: CASSQDNLVSPKNEQFF
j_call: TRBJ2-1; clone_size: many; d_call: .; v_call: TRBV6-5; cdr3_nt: TGTGCCAGCGAACAGCACAATGAGCAGTTCTTC; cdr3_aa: CASEQHNEQFF
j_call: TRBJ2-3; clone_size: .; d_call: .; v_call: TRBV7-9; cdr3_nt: TGTGCCAGCAGCTTACAGGGGGGAGAGGCCCAGCAGTATTTT; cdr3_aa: CASSLQGGEAQQYF